One and the same sample provided the 27 T cell receptor beta chains below, sequenced in a study of blood T cell repertoires in COVID-19. The table came from immunoSEQ multiplex PCR; TCRdb's copy has only in-frame clones and leaves some out. The sample records under 300,000 clones, 85% to 95% being singletons. The sequencing input was PBMCs or T cells enriched from blood (not recorded which). The receptors shown here come from a woman younger than 35 who had recovered from COVID-19.

The chain links TRBV4-1 to TRBJ1-1; 9 nucleotides agree with TRBD1. The CDR3 sequence is 16 residues long. Germline V CDR1 and CDR2: MGHRA, YSYEKL. V shed 4 bases and J 0 bases; nucleotides not matched to a gene: 6. The CDR3 DNA reads TGCGCCAGCAGCCGAGGGACAGGGACACTGAACACTGAAGCTTTCTTT. Translation gives CASSRGTGTLNTEAFF.

The J gene is TRBJ2-7, the V gene TRBV5-1; D is unresolved. With 0 bases removed from V and 6 bases from J, the gap between germline ends came to 10 bases. The CDR3 length is 13 residues. CDR1 and CDR2 (germline): SGHRS, YFSETQ. CDR3 amino acids: CASSLERRVEQYF. CDR3 in DNA: TGCGCCAGCAGCTTGGAGCGCCGGGTCGAGCAGTACTTC. Variable domain in full (rest from reference TRBV5-1 and TRBJ2-7): KAGVTQTPRYLIKTRGQQVTLSCSPISGHRSVSWYQQTPGQGLQFLFEYFSETQRNKGNFPGRFSGRQFSNSRSEMNVSTLELGDSALYLCASSLERRVEQYFGPGTRLTVT.

This chain joins TRBV29-1 and TRBJ2-2; possible D gene TRBD2, 5 bases. The germline V gene encodes CDR1 SQVTM and CDR2 ANQGSEA. CDR3 length: 15 amino acids. V was shortened by 6 bases and J by 0 bases, with 14 bases between the two germline ends. Written as DNA, the CDR3 is TGCAGCGTGCTAAGGACTCAAACGAACACCGGGGAGCTGTTTTTT. Translated, it gives CSVLRTQTNTGELFF.

This clone showed up just once. The identical CDR3 is also encoded by other nucleotide sequences in the sample. This chain uses TRBV20-1 with TRBJ1-2; a possible D gene is TRBD1 (5 bases). CDR1 DFQATT and CDR2 SNEGSKA come from the germline V gene (reference sequence). The ends were cut back, 4 bases at V and 2 bases at J, with 5 bases in the middle. This CDR3 region has 11 residues. The CDR3 DNA reads as TGCAGTGCTACAGGGAACTATGGCTACACCTTC. Its protein is CSATGNYGYTF.

This chain joins TRBV19 and TRBJ2-2; D might be TRBD1 (5 bases). The CDR3 loop spans 14 amino acids. V was shortened by 7 bases and J by 1 base, with 10 bases between the two germline ends. Looked up from germline, CDR1 is LNHDA and CDR2 is SQIVND (reference sequence). The CDR3 DNA reads TGTGCCAGTAAGGCAGGGCTGAACACCGGGGAGCTGTTTTTT. Encoded protein: CASKAGLNTGELFF.

The gene calls are TRBV6-2 or TRBV6-3 and TRBJ1-2; 11 bases agree with TRBD1. From germline, CDR1 is MNHEY and CDR2 SVGEGT. V shed 2 bases, J shed 4 bases, and the junction held 3 bases outside the gene matches. This CDR3 spans 15 amino acids. The CDR3 spells CASSYRTGGGYGYTF. The DNA for the CDR3 is TGTGCCAGCAGTTACCGGACAGGGGGCGGCTATGGCTACACCTTC.

The chain has TRBV13 and TRBJ2-7; 14 bases fit TRBD2. Germline lookup yields CDR1 PRHDT and CDR2 FYEKMQ (reference sequence). J gave up 11 bases and V 4 bases, and 13 bases lay outside the gene matches. The CDR3 consists of 16 residues. CDR3 coding DNA: TGTGCCAGCAGCTCTCGGGAGACTAGCGGGAGGGGGGTAGAGTACTTC. It encodes CASSSRETSGRGVEYF.

The rearrangement links TRBV21-1 to TRBJ2-3; the tabulated D call, TRBD2, remains unverified against the DNA. TRBV21-1 is a pseudogene. The CDR3 loop spans 14 amino acids. CDR3 sequence: CASSSLAGVDTQYF. CDR3 nucleotide sequence: TGTGCCAGCAGCTCACTAGCGGGAGTTGATACGCAGTATTTT.

For this clone: Other DNA sequences of this sample code for an identical CDR3. The genes are TRBV27 and TRBJ2-1; D not resolved. The CDR3 length is 13 residues. Looked up from germline, CDR1 is MNHEY and CDR2 is SMNVEV (reference sequence). V dropped 2 bases and J dropped 4 bases, with 6 bases sitting between them. DNA for the CDR3: TGTGCCAGCAGTTTAGCCGGGTACAATGAGCAGTTCTTC. It is translated as CASSLAGYNEQFF.

This chain links TRBV5-1 with TRBJ1-1; no definite D call. The germline V gene encodes CDR1 SGHRS and CDR2 YFSETQ. Trimming removed 1 base at V and 5 bases at J, with 12 bases between. This CDR3 is built from 14 residues. The CDR3 protein is CASSLFGERTEAFF. The CDR3 region has the DNA TGCGCCAGCAGCTTGTTTGGGGAGAGGACTGAAGCTTTCTTT.

V is TRBV5-5 and J is TRBJ2-7; TRBD1 agrees at 8 bases. CDR1 is SGHKS, CDR2 YYEKEE, per germline (reference sequence). This CDR3 is 14 amino acids long. V lost 2 bases and J lost 2; bases outside the gene matches: 3. CDR3 amino acids: CASSFGQGTYEQYF. DNA for the CDR3: TGTGCCAGCAGCTTCGGACAGGGAACCTACGAGCAGTACTTC.

This clone was observed a handful of times. The chain couples TRBV13 to TRBJ2-2; 7 bases map to TRBD2. The length of the CDR3 is 16 residues. Germline CDR1 and CDR2: PRHDT and FYEKMQ (reference sequence). Trimming removed 5 bases from V and 4 bases from J; junction bases left unmatched: 10. The CDR3 bases are TGTGCCAGCAGCGCAACCGGGGCTAGCGGCACCGGGGAGCTGTTTTTT. Translating it yields CASSATGASGTGELFF.

This rearrangement joins TRBV3-1 (or the pseudogene TRBV3-2) to TRBJ1-1; tentative D call: TRBD1 (5 bases). V was trimmed by 4 bases and J by 0 bases, leaving 6 bases between them. CDR3 length: 13 residues. Germline loops: CDR1 LGHDT, CDR2 YNNKEL (reference sequence). The CDR3 bases are TGTGCCAGCAGCCGACAGTTGAACACTGAAGCTTTCTTT. This sequence encodes CASSRQLNTEAFF.

The rearrangement joins TRBV7-2 to TRBJ1-1; a weak D match, TRBD1 (6 bases). Trimming took 5 bases from V and 10 from J, leaving 14 bases between them. The CDR3 is 12 amino acids. Germline CDR1 SGHTA, CDR2 FQGNSA. The CDR3: CASSQNRVRAFF. For the CDR3, the DNA is TGTGCCAGCAGCCAAAACAGGGTTAGAGCTTTCTTT.

The rearrangement links TRBV2 to TRBJ2-7; no clear D. Germline-derived CDR1 and CDR2 are SNHLY and FYNNEI. V lost 8 bases, J lost 4 bases, and 15 bases lay in between. The CDR3 runs 13 residues. The CDR3 protein is CASYDDTRYEQYF. CDR3 DNA sequence: TGTGCCAGCTACGACGACACCCGTTACGAGCAGTACTTC.

The genes are TRBV28 and TRBJ1-4; no firm D call. The CDR3 consists of 13 residues. Germline assignment: CDR1 MDHEN and CDR2 SYDVKM. The V and J ends lost 2 bases and 8 bases respectively, with 9 bases between them. DNA of the CDR3: TGTGCCAGCAGTTTACAGGTCAGGGAAAAACTGTTTTTT. The encoded protein is CASSLQVREKLFF.

The chain joins TRBV28 to TRBJ1-2, with D maybe TRBD1 (5 bases). Germline assignment: CDR1 MDHEN and CDR2 SYDVKM. The CDR3 has 15 amino acids. Trimming took off 7 bases at V and 3 bases at J, with 18 bases between the two ends. CDR3 sequence (DNA): TGTGCCAGCACCCGACCGCGGGGCGGCTACTATGGCTACACCTTC. This codes for CASTRPRGGYYGYTF.

This chain uses TRBV5-1 with TRBJ1-6, with 8 bases identical to TRBD1. CDR3 length: 16 amino acids. The V gene end was trimmed by 3 bases and the J gene end by 9 bases; junction bases not matched to a gene: 11. Germline CDR1 is SGHRS and CDR2 is YFSETQ. In DNA form, the CDR3 reads TGCGCCAGCAGCTCCTTTGACGGACAGGGTGGTTCACCCCTCCACTTT. Translation gives CASSSFDGQGGSPLHF.

The V call is TRBV10-1, the J call TRBJ2-3; 8 bases align to TRBD2. Germline V lookup: CDR1 WNHNN, CDR2 SYGVQD (reference sequence). There are 15 residues in the CDR3. V was clipped by 6 bases and J by 0 bases; unmatched bases: 5. The CDR3 nucleotides read TGCGCCAGCAGCCCCGGGACTAGAAGCACAGATACGCAGTATTTT. Protein product: CASSPGTRSTDTQYF.

The CDR3 DNA follows: TGTGCCACCAGTGGAACAGTTGGCACTGAAGCTTTCTTT. Its protein product is CATSGTVGTEAFF. The chain is built from TRBV24-1 and TRBJ1-1; D is undetermined. Germline V gene sequence: CDR1 KGHDR, CDR2 SFDVKD. CDR3 length: 13 residues. Trimming stripped 5 bases from V and 4 bases from J, with 10 bases between.

This clone was picked up one time. The chain employs TRBV5-1 and TRBJ1-6; TRBD1 agrees at 7 bases. The V gene's germline CDR1 is SGHRS and CDR2 YFSETQ. The CDR3 consists of 15 residues. V dropped 2 bases and J dropped 7; count of bases not matched to a gene: 6. The CDR3 is CASSFFGTANSPLHF. The CDR3 nucleotides are TGCGCCAGCAGCTTTTTCGGGACAGCCAATTCACCCCTCCACTTT.

The chain is built from TRBV6-5 and TRBJ2-3; possible D gene TRBD2, 5 bases. Trimming removed 6 bases at V and 4 bases at J, with 11 bases between. This CDR3 has 13 amino acids. The germline V gene encodes CDR1 MNHEY and CDR2 SVGAGI. CDR3 DNA: TGTGCCAGCAGCGGGAAACTCGCAGATACGCAGTATTTT. It yields the protein CASSGKLADTQYF.

This clone appeared a single time. The genes are TRBV15 and TRBJ2-3; D gene ambiguous. This CDR3 has 13 amino acids. The V end was cut by 1 base, the J end by 5 bases, with 7 bases between. CDR1 LNHNV and CDR2 YYDKDF come from the germline V gene (reference sequence). CDR3 sequence reads: CATSRVSEDTQYF. The CDR3 DNA is TGTGCCACCAGCAGAGTGAGCGAAGATACGCAGTATTTT.

The count of this clone is one. V gene TRBV5-6 combines with J gene TRBJ1-1; TRBD1 agrees at 11 bases. Germline V lookup: CDR1 SGHDT, CDR2 YYEEEE. V shed 3 bases, J shed 4 bases, and the junction held 11 bases outside the gene matches. The CDR3 has 17 residues. Written as DNA, the CDR3 is TGTGCCAGCAGCTCTGTGGGACAGGGGGTAGTGAGCACTGAAGCTTTCTTT. Amino acid sequence: CASSSVGQGVVSTEAFF.

The CDR3 DNA reads as TGTGCCAGCAGCGCCAGTAAAGATACGCAGTATTTT. This translates into CASSASKDTQYF. The gene calls are TRBV11-1 and TRBJ2-3; D is unclear. Trimming left V 5 bases short and J 5 bases short, with 8 bases between. Germline V gene sequence: CDR1 SGHAT, CDR2 FQDESV (reference sequence). The CDR3 has 12 amino acids.

V is TRBV7-8 and J is TRBJ1-6; 8 nucleotides align to TRBD1. The J segment lost 7 bases and the V segment lost 5 bases, leaving 13 bases of the junction unmatched. The CDR3 length is 17 residues. Per germline, CDR1 SGHVS and CDR2 FQNEAQ. In DNA, the CDR3 is TGTGCCAGCAGCAATCGACAGGGGTCCCTGGCCAATTCACCCCTCCACTTT. Its protein product is CASSNRQGSLANSPLHF.

The genes are TRBV6-1 and TRBJ1-4; TRBD1 matches at 12 bases. The V gene's germline CDR1 is MNHNS and CDR2 SASEGT. This CDR3 region has 16 residues. The V gene end was trimmed by 4 bases and the J gene end by 7 bases; junction bases not matched to a gene: 7. The CDR3 loop reads CASSARDRGLFEKLFF. In DNA form, the CDR3 reads TGTGCCAGCAGTGCCCGGGACAGGGGGCTATTTGAAAAACTGTTTTTT.